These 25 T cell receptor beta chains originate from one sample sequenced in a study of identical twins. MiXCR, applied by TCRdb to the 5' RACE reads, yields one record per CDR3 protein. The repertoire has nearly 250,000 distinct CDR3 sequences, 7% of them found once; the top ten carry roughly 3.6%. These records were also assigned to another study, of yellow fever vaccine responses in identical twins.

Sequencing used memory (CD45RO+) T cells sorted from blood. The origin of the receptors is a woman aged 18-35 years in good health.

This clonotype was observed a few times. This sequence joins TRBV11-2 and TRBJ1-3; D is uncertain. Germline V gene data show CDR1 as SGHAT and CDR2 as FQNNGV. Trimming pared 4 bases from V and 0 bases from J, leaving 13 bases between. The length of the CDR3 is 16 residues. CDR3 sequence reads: CASSSGPSSSGNTIYF. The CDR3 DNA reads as TGTGCCAGCAGCTCCGGACCGTCGAGCTCTGGAAACACCATATATTTT.

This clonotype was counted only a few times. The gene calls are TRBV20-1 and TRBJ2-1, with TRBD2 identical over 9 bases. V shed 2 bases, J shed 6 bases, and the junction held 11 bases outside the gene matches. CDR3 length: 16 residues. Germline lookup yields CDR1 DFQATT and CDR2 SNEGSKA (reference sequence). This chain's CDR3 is CSARQHASGNVNEQFF. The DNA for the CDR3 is TGCAGTGCTAGACAACACGCTAGCGGGAACGTCAATGAGCAGTTCTTC.

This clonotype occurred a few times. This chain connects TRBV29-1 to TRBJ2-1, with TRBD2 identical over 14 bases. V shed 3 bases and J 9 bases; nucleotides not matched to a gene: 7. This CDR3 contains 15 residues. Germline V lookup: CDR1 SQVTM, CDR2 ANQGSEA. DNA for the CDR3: TGCAGCGTTGAGGGACTAGCGGGAGAGTTTGGTGAGCAGTTCTTC. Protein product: CSVEGLAGEFGEQFF.

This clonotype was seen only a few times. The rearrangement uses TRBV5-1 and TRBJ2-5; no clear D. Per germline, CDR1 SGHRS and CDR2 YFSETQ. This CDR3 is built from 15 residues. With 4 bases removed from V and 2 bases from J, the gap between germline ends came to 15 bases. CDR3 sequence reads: CASSPTWPRQETQYF. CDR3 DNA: TGCGCCAGCAGCCCCACGTGGCCGCGTCAAGAGACCCAGTACTTC.

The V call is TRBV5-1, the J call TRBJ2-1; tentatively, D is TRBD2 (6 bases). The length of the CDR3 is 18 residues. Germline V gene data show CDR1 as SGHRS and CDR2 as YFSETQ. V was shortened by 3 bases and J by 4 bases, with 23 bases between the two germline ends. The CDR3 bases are TGCGCCAGCAGCTCGGCGGAGGGTCGGATCAGATATTACAATGAGCAGTTCTTC. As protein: CASSSAEGRIRYYNEQFF.

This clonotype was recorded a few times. This CDR3 is CASSLGAGRTQPQHF. The CDR3 nucleotides read TGTGCCAGCAGCTTAGGTGCGGGCAGGACTCAGCCCCAGCATTTT. The gene calls are TRBV11-2 and TRBJ1-5, with unresolved D. V lost 1 base to trimming and J lost 6 bases, with 13 bases between them. This CDR3 comprises 15 residues. Germline CDR1 reads SGHAT; CDR2 reads FQNNGV.

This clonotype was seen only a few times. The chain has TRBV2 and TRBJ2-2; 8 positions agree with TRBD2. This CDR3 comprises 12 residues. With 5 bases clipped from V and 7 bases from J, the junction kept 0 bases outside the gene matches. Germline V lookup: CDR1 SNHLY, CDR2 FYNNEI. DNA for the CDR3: TGTGCCAGCAGTACTAGCGGCGGGGAGCTGTTTTTT. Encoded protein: CASSTSGGELFF.

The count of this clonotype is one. The CDR3 coding sequence is TGTGCCAGCAGCTTGGGAGGGACAGGCTCCTACGAGCAGTACTTC. Translating it yields CASSLGGTGSYEQYF. The rearrangement uses TRBV5-5 and TRBJ2-7, with 8 bases lining up with TRBD1. This CDR3 spans 15 amino acids. Germline values: CDR1 SGHKS, CDR2 YYEKEE (reference sequence). Germline trimming cut 0 bases from V and 0 bases from J; bases unmatched to any gene: 2.

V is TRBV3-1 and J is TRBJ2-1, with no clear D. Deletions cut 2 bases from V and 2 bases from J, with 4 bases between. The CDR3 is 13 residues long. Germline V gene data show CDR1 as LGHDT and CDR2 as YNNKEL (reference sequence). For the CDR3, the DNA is TGTGCCAGCAGCCAACTACCCTACAATGAGCAGTTCTTC. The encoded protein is CASSQLPYNEQFF.

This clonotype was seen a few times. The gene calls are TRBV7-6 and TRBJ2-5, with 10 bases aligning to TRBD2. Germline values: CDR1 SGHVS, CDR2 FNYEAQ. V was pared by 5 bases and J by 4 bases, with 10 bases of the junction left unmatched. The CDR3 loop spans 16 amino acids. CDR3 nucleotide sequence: TGTGCCAGCAGCCCGTCATCAGCGGGAGGGCGAGAGACCCAGTACTTC. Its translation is CASSPSSAGGRETQYF. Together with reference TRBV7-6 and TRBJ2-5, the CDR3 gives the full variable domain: GAGVSQSPRYKVTKRGQDVALRCDPISGHVSLYWYRQALGQGPEFLTYFNYEAQQDKSGLPNDRFSAERPEGSISTLTIQRTEQRDSAMYRCASSPSSAGGRETQYFGPGTRLLVL.

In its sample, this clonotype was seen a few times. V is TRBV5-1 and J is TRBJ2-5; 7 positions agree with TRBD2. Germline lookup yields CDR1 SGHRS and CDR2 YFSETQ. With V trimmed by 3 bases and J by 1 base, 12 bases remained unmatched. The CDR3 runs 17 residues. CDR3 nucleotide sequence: TGCGCCAGCAGCTATATAGGGACTACCTCGTCCCAAGAGACCCAGTACTTC. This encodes CASSYIGTTSSQETQYF.

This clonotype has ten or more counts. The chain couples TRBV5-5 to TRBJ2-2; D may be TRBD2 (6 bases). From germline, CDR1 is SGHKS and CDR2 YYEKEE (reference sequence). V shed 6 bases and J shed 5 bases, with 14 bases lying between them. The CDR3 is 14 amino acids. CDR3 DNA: TGTGCCAGCAAACACGGGAGCGGGACCGGGGAGCTGTTTTTT. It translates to CASKHGSGTGELFF.

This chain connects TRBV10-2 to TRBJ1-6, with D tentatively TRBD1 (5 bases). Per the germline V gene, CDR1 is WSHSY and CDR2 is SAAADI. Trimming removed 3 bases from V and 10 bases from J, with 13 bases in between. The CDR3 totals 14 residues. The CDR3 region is CASSDQGVSSPLHF. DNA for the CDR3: TGCGCCAGCAGTGATCAAGGGGTCAGCTCACCCCTCCACTTT.

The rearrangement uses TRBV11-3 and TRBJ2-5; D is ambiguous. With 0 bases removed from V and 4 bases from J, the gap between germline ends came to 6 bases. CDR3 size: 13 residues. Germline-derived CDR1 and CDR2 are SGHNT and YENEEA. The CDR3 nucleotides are TGTGCCAGCAGCTTAGATCAGTCAGAGACCCAGTACTTC. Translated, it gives CASSLDQSETQYF.

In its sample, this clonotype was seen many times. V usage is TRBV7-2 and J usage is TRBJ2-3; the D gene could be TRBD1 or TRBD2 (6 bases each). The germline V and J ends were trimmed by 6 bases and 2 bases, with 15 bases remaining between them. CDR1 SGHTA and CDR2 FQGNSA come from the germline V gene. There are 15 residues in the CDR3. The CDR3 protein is CASRQAGGPTDTQYF. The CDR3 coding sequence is TGTGCCAGCAGACAAGCTGGGGGGCCCACAGATACGCAGTATTTT.

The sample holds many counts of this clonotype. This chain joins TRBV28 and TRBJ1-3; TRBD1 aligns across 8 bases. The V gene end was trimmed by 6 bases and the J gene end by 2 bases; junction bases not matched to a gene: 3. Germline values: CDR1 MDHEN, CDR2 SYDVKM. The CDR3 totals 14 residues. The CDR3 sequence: CASRQTGAGNTIYF. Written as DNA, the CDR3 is TGTGCCAGCAGACAGACAGGGGCTGGAAACACCATATATTTT.

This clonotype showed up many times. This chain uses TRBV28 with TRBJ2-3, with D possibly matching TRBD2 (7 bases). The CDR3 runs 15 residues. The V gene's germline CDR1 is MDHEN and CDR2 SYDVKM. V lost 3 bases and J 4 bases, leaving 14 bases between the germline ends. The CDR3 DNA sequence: TGTGCCAGCAGTTTTCAACGGGGGGCCGCAGATACGCAGTATTTT. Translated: CASSFQRGAADTQYF.

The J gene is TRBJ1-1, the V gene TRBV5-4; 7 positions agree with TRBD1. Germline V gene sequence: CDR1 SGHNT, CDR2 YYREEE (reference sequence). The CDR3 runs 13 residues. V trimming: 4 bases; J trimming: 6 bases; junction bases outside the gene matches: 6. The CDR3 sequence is CASSLTGRSEAFF. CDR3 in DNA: TGTGCCAGCAGCCTGACAGGGAGATCTGAAGCTTTCTTT.

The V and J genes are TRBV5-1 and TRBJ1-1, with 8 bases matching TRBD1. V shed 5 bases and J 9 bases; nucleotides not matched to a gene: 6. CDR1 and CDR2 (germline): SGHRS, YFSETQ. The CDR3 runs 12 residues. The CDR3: CASSLGQGQAFF. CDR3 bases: TGCGCCAGCAGTCTAGGACAGGGACAAGCTTTCTTT.

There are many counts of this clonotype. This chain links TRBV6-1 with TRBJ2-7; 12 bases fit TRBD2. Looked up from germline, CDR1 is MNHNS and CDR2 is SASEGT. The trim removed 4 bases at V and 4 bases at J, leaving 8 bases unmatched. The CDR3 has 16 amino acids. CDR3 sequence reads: CASSAPTSGRGYEQYF. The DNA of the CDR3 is TGTGCCAGCAGTGCACCGACTAGCGGGAGAGGGTACGAGCAGTACTTC.

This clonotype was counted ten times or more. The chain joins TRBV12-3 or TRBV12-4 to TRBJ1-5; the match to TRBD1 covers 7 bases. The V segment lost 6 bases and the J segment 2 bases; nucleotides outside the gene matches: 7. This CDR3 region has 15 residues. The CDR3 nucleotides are TGTGCCAGCAGCCCCGACAGGGTCGGCAATCAGCCCCAGCATTTT. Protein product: CASSPDRVGNQPQHF.

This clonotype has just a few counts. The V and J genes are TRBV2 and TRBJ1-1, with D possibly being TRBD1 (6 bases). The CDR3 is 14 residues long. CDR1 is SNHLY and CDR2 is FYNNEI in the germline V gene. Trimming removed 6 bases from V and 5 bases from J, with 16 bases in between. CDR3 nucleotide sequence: TGTGCCAGCAGGGAACAGGGAGGGTGGACTGAAGCTTTCTTT. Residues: CASREQGGWTEAFF. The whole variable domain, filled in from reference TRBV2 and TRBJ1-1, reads EPEVTQTPSHQVTQMGQEVILRCVPISNHLYFYWYRQILGQKVEFLVSFYNNEISEKSEIFDDQFSVERPDGSNFTLKIRSTKLEDSAMYFCASREQGGWTEAFFGQGTRLTVV.

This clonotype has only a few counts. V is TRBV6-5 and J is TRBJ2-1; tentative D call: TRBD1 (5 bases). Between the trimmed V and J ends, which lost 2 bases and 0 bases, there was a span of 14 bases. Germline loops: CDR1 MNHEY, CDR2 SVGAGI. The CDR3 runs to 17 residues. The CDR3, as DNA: TGTGCCAGCAGTTACAGGGGCCTTAGCAGCTCCTACAATGAGCAGTTCTTC. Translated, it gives CASSYRGLSSSYNEQFF.

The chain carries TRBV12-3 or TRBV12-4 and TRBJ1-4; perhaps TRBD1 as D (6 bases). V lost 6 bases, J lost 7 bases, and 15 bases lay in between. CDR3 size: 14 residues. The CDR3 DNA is TGTGCCAGCAGCTGGGGGGGGCGGAGTGAAAAACTGTTTTTT. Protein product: CASSWGGRSEKLFF.

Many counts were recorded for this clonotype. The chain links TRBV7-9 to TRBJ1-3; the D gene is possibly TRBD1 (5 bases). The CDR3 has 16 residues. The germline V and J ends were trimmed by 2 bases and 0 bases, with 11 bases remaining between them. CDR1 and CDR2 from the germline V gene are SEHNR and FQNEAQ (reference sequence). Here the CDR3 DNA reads TGTGCCAGCAGCTTAACAGGAAGGGACTCTGGAAACACCATATATTTT. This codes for CASSLTGRDSGNTIYF.